A single sample is the source of the 26 T cell receptor beta chains below, sequenced in a study of blood T cell repertoires in COVID-19. Clones were read by immunoSEQ multiplex PCR, and TCRdb kept only the in-frame ones, dropping some. The sample consists of about 180,000 clones, roughly 89% of them appearing once. Sequencing input: PBMCs or T cells enriched from blood (not recorded which). The source is a woman between 40 and 50 years old with acute COVID-19.

This clone was counted between two and nine times. V gene TRBV9 combines with J gene TRBJ2-2; TRBD1 aligns across 10 bases. Germline V gives CDR1 SGDLS, CDR2 YYNGEE. Trimming took 4 bases from V and 6 from J; bases not matched to a gene: 9. The CDR3 extends over 16 amino acids. The CDR3 nucleotides are TGTGCCAGCAGCTCCAGGACAGGGGGTCCACCCGGGGAGCTGTTTTTT. Protein: CASSSRTGGPPGELFF.

The chain couples TRBV5-4 to TRBJ2-5; D gene uncertain. The V gene's germline CDR1 is SGHNT and CDR2 YYREEE (reference sequence). The CDR3 consists of 14 residues. Deletions cut 0 bases from V and 0 bases from J, with 6 bases between. The DNA of the CDR3 is TGTGCCAGCAGCTTGGACAGATACCAAGAGACCCAGTACTTC. This sequence encodes CASSLDRYQETQYF.

V is TRBV11-2 and J is TRBJ2-1; 16 positions agree with TRBD2. CDR1 SGHAT and CDR2 FQNNGV come from the germline V gene. This CDR3 is 15 amino acids long. V trimming: 5 bases; J trimming: 10 bases; junction bases outside the gene matches: 5. This CDR3 reads CASSGTSGGAREQFF. The CDR3 DNA is TGTGCCAGCAGCGGGACTAGCGGGGGGGCAAGGGAGCAGTTCTTC.

The DNA for the CDR3 is TGTGCCAGCAGCGCACCAGGAGCGGTAGCTTACAATGAGCAGTTCTTC. Protein product: CASSAPGAVAYNEQFF. The V call is TRBV9, the J call TRBJ2-1, with a weak D call TRBD2 (5 bases). The CDR3 loop spans 16 amino acids. CDR1 is SGDLS and CDR2 is YYNGEE in the germline V gene. Trimming pared 3 bases from V and 4 bases from J, leaving 17 bases between.

The V call is TRBV7-3, the J call TRBJ1-5; D perhaps matches TRBD1 (6 bases). The germline V gene encodes CDR1 SGHTA and CDR2 FQGTGA. The CDR3 sequence is 16 residues long. Trimming pared 5 bases from V and 3 bases from J, leaving 17 bases between. The CDR3 coding sequence is TGTGCCAGCAGCCCCGCCTACCGGGACACCAATCAGCCCCAGCATTTT. This gives the protein CASSPAYRDTNQPQHF. The complete variable domain, with remaining parts taken from reference TRBV7-3 and TRBJ1-5, reads GAGVSQTPSNKVTEKGKYVELRCDPISGHTALYWYRQSLGQGPEFLIYFQGTGAADDSGLPNDRFFAVRPEGSVSTLKIQRTERGDSAVYLCASSPAYRDTNQPQHFGDGTRLSIL.

The V gene is TRBV13, the J gene TRBJ2-3, with TRBD1 identical over 7 bases. V dropped 2 bases and J dropped 1; count of bases not matched to a gene: 12. The germline gives CDR1 PRHDT, CDR2 FYEKMQ (reference sequence). This CDR3 is built from 18 residues. The CDR3 sequence: CASSLSGVGGLGTDTQYF. CDR3 DNA sequence: TGTGCCAGCAGCTTAAGTGGGGTAGGGGGCCTTGGCACAGATACGCAGTATTTT.

The chain combines TRBV9 with TRBJ2-5, with D perhaps matching TRBD1 (6 bases). Deletions cut 3 bases from V and 7 bases from J, with 10 bases between. The CDR3 is made up of 12 amino acids. CDR1 and CDR2 from the germline V gene are SGDLS and YYNGEE. In DNA, the CDR3 is TGTGCCAGCAGCGGGACAGAGGGGACCCAGTACTTC. The encoded protein is CASSGTEGTQYF.

The CDR3 loop reads CASSPSQGLGEKLFF. CDR3 sequence (DNA): TGTGCCAGCAGTCCCTCACAGGGCTTGGGAGAAAAACTGTTTTTT. The chain uses TRBV2 and TRBJ1-4; possible D gene TRBD1, 6 bases. The ends were cut back, 5 bases at V and 8 bases at J, with 18 bases in the middle. Germline CDR1 is SNHLY and CDR2 is FYNNEI. The CDR3 is 15 residues long.

This chain links TRBV6-5 with TRBJ2-7; the match to TRBD2 covers 9 bases. CDR1 and CDR2 (germline): MNHEY, SVGAGI. Trimming took 6 bases from V and 10 from J; bases not matched to a gene: 16. CDR3 size: 15 residues. The CDR3 reads CASRQTSGTATSQYF. DNA for the CDR3: TGTGCCAGCAGGCAGACTAGCGGAACCGCTACGAGTCAGTACTTC.

The table lists this clone with a few counts. The chain links TRBV7-2 to TRBJ2-1; a weak D match, TRBD1 (5 bases). Germline values: CDR1 SGHTA, CDR2 FQGNSA. CDR3 size: 12 residues. V was clipped by 5 bases and J by 8 bases, with 10 bases between them. DNA for the CDR3: TGTGCCAGCAGCACAGACAGTGATGAGCAGTTCTTC. Translating it yields CASSTDSDEQFF. The full variable domain, rest sourced from reference TRBV7-2 and TRBJ2-1, is GAGVSQSPSNKVTEKGKDVELRCDPISGHTALYWYRQSLGQGLEFLIYFQGNSAPDKSGLPSDRFSAERTGGSVSTLTIQRTQQEDSAVYLCASSTDSDEQFFGPGTRLTVL.

The rearrangement uses TRBV6-5 and TRBJ2-1; the D gene is possibly TRBD1 (5 bases). Germline V CDR1 and CDR2: MNHEY, SVGAGI. The CDR3 is 14 residues long. Trimming pared 1 base from V and 9 bases from J, leaving 13 bases between. The CDR3 is CASSYLGDGAEQFF. For the CDR3, the DNA is TGTGCCAGCAGTTACTTAGGGGATGGGGCTGAGCAGTTCTTC.

V is TRBV4-3 and J is TRBJ2-3; D ambiguous. The CDR3 has 15 amino acids. The germline gives CDR1 LGHNA, CDR2 YSLEER. With 4 bases removed from V and 2 bases from J, the gap between germline ends came to 13 bases. The CDR3 region is CASSPSLIDTDTQYF. CDR3 in DNA: TGCGCCAGCAGCCCCTCCTTGATAGACACAGATACGCAGTATTTT.

The chain employs TRBV4-3 and TRBJ2-1, with D hard to call. CDR1 and CDR2 (germline): LGHNA, YSLEER. V dropped 1 base and J dropped 6 bases, with 7 bases sitting between them. The CDR3 has 13 amino acids. The CDR3 loop is CASSQGLLNEQFF. The CDR3 DNA is TGCGCCAGCAGCCAAGGACTCCTCAATGAGCAGTTCTTC.

This clone was detected only a few times. The chain joins TRBV7-7 to TRBJ2-5, with 10 bases fitting TRBD2. J gave up 2 bases and V 5 bases, and 5 bases lay outside the gene matches. This CDR3 spans 15 amino acids. From germline, CDR1 is SSHAT and CDR2 FNYEAQ (reference sequence). The CDR3 nucleotides read TGTGCCAGCAGCCCCGGACTAGCGGAACAAGAGACCCAGTACTTC. This encodes CASSPGLAEQETQYF.

The gene calls are TRBV5-1 and TRBJ2-3, with a tentative D call TRBD2 (5 bases). The CDR3 contains 15 residues. V was trimmed by 1 base and J by 1 base, leaving 10 bases between them. CDR1 and CDR2 from the germline V gene are SGHRS and YFSETQ. CDR3 loop: CASSLRADGTDTQYF. The CDR3 DNA reads TGCGCCAGCAGCTTGCGAGCGGACGGCACAGATACGCAGTATTTT. Together with reference TRBV5-1 and TRBJ2-3, the CDR3 gives the full variable domain: KAGVTQTPRYLIKTRGQQVTLSCSPISGHRSVSWYQQTPGQGLQFLFEYFSETQRNKGNFPGRFSGRQFSNSRSEMNVSTLELGDSALYLCASSLRADGTDTQYFGPGTRLTVL.

V is TRBV28 and J is TRBJ1-6, with D unresolved. Germline V gene sequence: CDR1 MDHEN, CDR2 SYDVKM. The V and J ends lost 1 base and 10 bases respectively, with 11 bases between them. CDR3 size: 14 residues. The CDR3 nucleotides are TGTGCCAGCAGTTTATCAACAGTTCGGTCACCCCTCCACTTT. Protein: CASSLSTVRSPLHF.

In the case of this clone: A much larger clonotype is one base distant, so this may be a read error. The same CDR3 can be traced to other DNA sequences in this sample. CDR3 in DNA: TGCGCCAGCAGCTTAGACGGGGGGAGCACAGATACGCAGTATTTT. Translated, it gives CASSLDGGSTDTQYF. This sequence joins TRBV5-1 and TRBJ2-3; TRBD2 aligns across 7 bases. The CDR3 totals 15 residues. V gave up 2 bases and J gave up 0 bases; unmatched junction bases: 3. The germline V gene has CDR1 SGHRS and CDR2 YFSETQ.

V is TRBV4-1 and J is TRBJ2-7; tentatively, D is TRBD2 (5 bases). Germline values: CDR1 MGHRA, CDR2 YSYEKL. The CDR3 runs 17 residues. Trimming pared 3 bases from V and 0 bases from J, leaving 18 bases between. The CDR3 is CASSQEEYRADSYEQYF. Here the CDR3 DNA reads TGCGCCAGCAGCCAGGAAGAGTACCGAGCGGACTCCTACGAGCAGTACTTC.

This rearrangement joins TRBV6-6 to TRBJ2-3; 11 bases align to TRBD1. Trimming cost V 2 bases and J 4 bases; bases outside gene matches: 2. The germline CDR1 and CDR2 sequences are MNHNY and SVGAGI (reference sequence). This CDR3 is 15 amino acids long. The DNA of the CDR3 is TGTGCCAGCAGTTACGGACAGGGGGCCGCAGATACGCAGTATTTT. Encoded protein: CASSYGQGAADTQYF.

To note about this clone: A junction boundary mismatches the germline segment, possibly from a read error. The gene calls are TRBV29-1 and TRBJ1-2; 7 bases agree with TRBD1. The CDR3 is 14 amino acids. Germline assignment: CDR1 SQVTM and CDR2 ANQGSEA. The CDR3 region is CSVEDRDDRSGYTF. The CDR3 DNA is TGCAGCGTCGAAGACAGGGATGATCGTTCCGGCTACACCTTC.

The chain carries TRBV28 and TRBJ1-5; the match to TRBD1 covers 7 bases. CDR1 is MDHEN, CDR2 SYDVKM, per germline. Germline trimming cut 6 bases from V and 4 bases from J; bases unmatched to any gene: 12. The CDR3 consists of 16 residues. The CDR3: CASSSPHRTGNQPQHF. The CDR3 DNA follows: TGTGCCAGCAGCTCCCCCCATCGGACAGGTAATCAGCCCCAGCATTTT.

J is TRBJ1-1 and V is TRBV3-1 (or the pseudogene TRBV3-2), with D perhaps TRBD1 (6 bases). Germline values: CDR1 LGHDT, CDR2 YNNKEL (reference sequence). The CDR3 has 15 amino acids. Trimming stripped 3 bases from V and 0 bases from J, with 11 bases between. The CDR3 DNA follows: TGTGCCAGCAGCCAGGGCAGGGGAATGAACACTGAAGCTTTCTTT. Translated, it gives CASSQGRGMNTEAFF.

J is TRBJ1-4 and V is TRBV19; D is ambiguous. The CDR3 spans 13 residues. Trimming left V 2 bases short and J 8 bases short, with 9 bases between. Germline V lookup: CDR1 LNHDA, CDR2 SQIVND (reference sequence). The CDR3 nucleotides are TGTGCCAGTAGTATATCCCGAGCGGAAAAACTGTTTTTT. It codes for CASSISRAEKLFF.

V gene TRBV5-6 combines with J gene TRBJ2-5; TRBD2 agrees at 7 bases. The germline V gene encodes CDR1 SGHDT and CDR2 YYEEEE. The trim removed 6 bases at V and 2 bases at J, leaving 7 bases unmatched. The CDR3 length is 14 residues. CDR3 sequence: CASTRSGDQETQYF. CDR3 DNA sequence: TGTGCCAGCACCCGCAGCGGGGATCAAGAGACCCAGTACTTC.

This clone was recorded a few times. V gene TRBV6-6 combines with J gene TRBJ2-1; D may be TRBD2 (6 bases). The germline gives CDR1 MNHNY, CDR2 SVGAGI (reference sequence). The CDR3 is 13 amino acids. V shed 10 bases and J shed 7 bases, with 17 bases lying between them. This chain's CDR3 is CATITGEGNEQFF. DNA of the CDR3: TGTGCCACCATTACGGGAGAGGGGAATGAGCAGTTCTTC.

The chain combines TRBV27 with TRBJ2-7, with D possibly matching TRBD2 (6 bases). This CDR3 has 14 residues. Germline CDR1 reads MNHEY; CDR2 reads SMNVEV (reference sequence). Deletions cut 6 bases from V and 1 base from J, with 13 bases between. CDR3 amino acids: CASSKHRESYEQYF. The CDR3 DNA reads as TGTGCCAGCAGCAAACACCGGGAGTCCTACGAGCAGTACTTC.